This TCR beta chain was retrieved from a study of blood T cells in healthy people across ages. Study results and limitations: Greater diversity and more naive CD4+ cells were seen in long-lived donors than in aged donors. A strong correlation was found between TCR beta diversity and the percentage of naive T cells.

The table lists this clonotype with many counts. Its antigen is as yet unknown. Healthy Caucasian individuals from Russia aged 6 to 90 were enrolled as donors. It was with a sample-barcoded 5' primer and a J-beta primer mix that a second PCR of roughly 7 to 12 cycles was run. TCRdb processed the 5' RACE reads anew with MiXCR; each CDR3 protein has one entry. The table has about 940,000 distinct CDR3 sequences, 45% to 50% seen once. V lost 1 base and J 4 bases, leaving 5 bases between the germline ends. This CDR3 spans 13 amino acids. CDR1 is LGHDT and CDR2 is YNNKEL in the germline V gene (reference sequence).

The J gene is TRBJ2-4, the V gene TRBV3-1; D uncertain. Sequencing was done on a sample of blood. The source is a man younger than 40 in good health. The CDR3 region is CASSQALKNIQYF. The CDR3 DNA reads TGTGCCAGCAGCCAAGCCTTAAAAAACATTCAGTACTTC.